This T cell receptor beta chain was found in a study of OX40 agonist ivuxolimab in advanced cancers. At the level of the study: Approximately 41% of patients had received prior checkpoint inhibitor therapy. Points from the study as a whole: Those patients achieving a partial response at 0.1-3.0 mg/kg showed among the lowest clonal expansion.

As for this clone: Its antigen is not known.

Assay: immunoSEQ multiplex PCR; the TCRdb copy retains only in-frame clones and omits some. The sample yields tens of thousands of clones, about 83% seen once. The TCR comes from an adult with an advanced solid tumor such as melanoma, head and neck, liver or kidney cancer. The sequencing used CD4+ or CD8+ T cells sorted from blood, collected in a trial of the OX40 agonist ivuxolimab.

The CDR3 reads CASSYSRAGANYEQYF. The CDR3, as DNA: TGTGCCAGCAGTTACTCGCGAGCGGGGGCTAACTACGAGCAGTACTTC. The gene calls are TRBV6-6 and TRBJ2-7, with 8 bases matching TRBD2. With V trimmed by 0 bases and J by 3 bases, 7 bases remained unmatched. This CDR3 comprises 16 residues. Germline V CDR1 and CDR2: MNHNY, SVGAGI (reference sequence).